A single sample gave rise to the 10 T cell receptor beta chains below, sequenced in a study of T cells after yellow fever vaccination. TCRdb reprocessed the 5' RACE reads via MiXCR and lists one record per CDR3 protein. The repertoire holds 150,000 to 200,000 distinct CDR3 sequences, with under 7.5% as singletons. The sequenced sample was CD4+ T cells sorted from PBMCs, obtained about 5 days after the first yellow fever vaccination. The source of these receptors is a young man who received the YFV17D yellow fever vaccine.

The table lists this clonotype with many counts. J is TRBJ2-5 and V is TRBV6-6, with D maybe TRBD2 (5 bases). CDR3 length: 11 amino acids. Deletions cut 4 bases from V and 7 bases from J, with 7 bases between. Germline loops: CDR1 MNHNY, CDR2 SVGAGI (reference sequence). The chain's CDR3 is CASSSAGTQYF. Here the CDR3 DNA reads TGTGCCAGCAGTTCCGCGGGGACCCAGTACTTC.

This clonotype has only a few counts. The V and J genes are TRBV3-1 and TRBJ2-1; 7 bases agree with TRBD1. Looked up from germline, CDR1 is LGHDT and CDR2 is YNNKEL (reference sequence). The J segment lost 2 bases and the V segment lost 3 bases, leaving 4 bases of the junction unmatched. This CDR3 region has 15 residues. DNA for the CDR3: TGTGCCAGCAGCCACGCGCAGGGGGCCTACAATGAGCAGTTCTTC. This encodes CASSHAQGAYNEQFF.

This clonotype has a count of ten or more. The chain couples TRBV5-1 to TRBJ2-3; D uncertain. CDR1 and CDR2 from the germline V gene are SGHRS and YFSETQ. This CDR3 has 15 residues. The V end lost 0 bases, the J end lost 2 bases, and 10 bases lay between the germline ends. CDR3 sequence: CASSLDIGYTDTQYF. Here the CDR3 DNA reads TGCGCCAGCAGCTTGGATATTGGTTACACAGATACGCAGTATTTT.

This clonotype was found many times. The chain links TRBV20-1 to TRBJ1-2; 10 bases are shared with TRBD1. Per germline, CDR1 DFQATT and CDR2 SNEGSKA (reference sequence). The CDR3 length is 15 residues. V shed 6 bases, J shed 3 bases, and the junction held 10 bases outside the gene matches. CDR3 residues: CSANAGTGVYYGYTF. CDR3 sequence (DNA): TGCAGTGCAAACGCCGGGACAGGGGTTTACTATGGCTACACCTTC.

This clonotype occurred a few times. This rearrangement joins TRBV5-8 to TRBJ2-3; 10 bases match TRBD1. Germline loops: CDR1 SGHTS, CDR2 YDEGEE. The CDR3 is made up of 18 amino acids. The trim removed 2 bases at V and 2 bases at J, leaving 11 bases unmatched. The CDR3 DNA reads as TGTGCCAGCAGCTTCTTAACAAGGACAGGGGGGCCCACAGATACGCAGTATTTT. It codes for CASSFLTRTGGPTDTQYF.

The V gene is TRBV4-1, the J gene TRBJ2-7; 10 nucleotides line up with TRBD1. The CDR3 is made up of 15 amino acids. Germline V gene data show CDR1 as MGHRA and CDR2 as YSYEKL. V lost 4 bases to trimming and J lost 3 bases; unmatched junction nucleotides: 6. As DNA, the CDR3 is TGCGCCAGCAGCCTACGGGACAGGGGTGGCTACGAGCAGTACTTC. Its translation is CASSLRDRGGYEQYF.

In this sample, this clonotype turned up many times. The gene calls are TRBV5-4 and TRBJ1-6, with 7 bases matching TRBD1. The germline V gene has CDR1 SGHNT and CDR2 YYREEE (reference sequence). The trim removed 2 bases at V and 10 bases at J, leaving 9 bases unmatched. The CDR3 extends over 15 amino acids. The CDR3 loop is CASSFPGQPGSPLHF. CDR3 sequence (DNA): TGTGCCAGCAGCTTCCCGGGACAGCCCGGGTCACCCCTCCACTTT.

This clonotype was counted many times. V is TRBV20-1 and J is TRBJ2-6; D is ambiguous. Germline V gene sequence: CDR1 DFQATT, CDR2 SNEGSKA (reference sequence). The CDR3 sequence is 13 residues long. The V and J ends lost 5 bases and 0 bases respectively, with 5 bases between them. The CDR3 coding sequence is TGCAGTGCTCCCAGCTCTGGGGCCAACGTCCTGACTTTC. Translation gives CSAPSSGANVLTF.

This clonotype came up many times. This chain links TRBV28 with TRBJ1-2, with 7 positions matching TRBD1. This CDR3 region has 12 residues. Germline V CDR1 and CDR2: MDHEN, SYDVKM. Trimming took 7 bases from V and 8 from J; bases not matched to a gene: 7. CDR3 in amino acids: CASTQGGVGYTF. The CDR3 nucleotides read TGTGCCAGCACTCAGGGGGGCGTAGGCTACACCTTC.

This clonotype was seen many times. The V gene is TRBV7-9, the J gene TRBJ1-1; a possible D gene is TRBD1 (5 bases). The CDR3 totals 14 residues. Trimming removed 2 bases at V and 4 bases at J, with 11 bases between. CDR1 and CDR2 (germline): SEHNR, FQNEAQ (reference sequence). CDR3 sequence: CASSLRDGGTEAFF. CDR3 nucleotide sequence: TGTGCCAGCAGCTTACGGGATGGGGGCACTGAAGCTTTCTTT. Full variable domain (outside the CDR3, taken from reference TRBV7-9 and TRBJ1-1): DTGVSQNPRHKITKRGQNVTFRCDPISEHNRLYWYRQTLGQGPEFLTYFQNEAQLEKSRLLSDRFSAERPKGSFSTLEIQRTEQGDSAMYLCASSLRDGGTEAFFGQGTRLTVV.